These T cell receptor beta chains were read from a single sample in a study of blood T cell repertoires in COVID-19. Profiled with immunoSEQ multiplex PCR; TCRdb holds only in-frame clones, not every one. The table has 200,000 to 250,000 clones, 82% seen once. Sequences were obtained from peripheral blood. The receptors shown here come from a woman of 80 years or more with acute or convalescent COVID-19. The CDR3 runs from the conserved cysteine through the conserved F or W. D genes are given only for firm matches. Only part of the rows carry a size: once, few, many, or a class if the clone is expanded.

clone_size: .
j_call: TRBJ1-6
v_call: TRBV28
d_call: .
cdr3_nt: TGTGCCAGCAGTTCCGGATTAACCGGGTACAATTCACCCCTCCACTTT
cdr3_aa: CASSSGLTGYNSPLHF

clone_size: .
j_call: TRBJ2-6
v_call: TRBV2
d_call: .
cdr3_nt: TGTGCCAGCAATGGCAGGGCAGGCCCTGGGGCCAACGTCCTGACTTTC
cdr3_aa: CASNGRAGPGANVLTF

clone_size: .
j_call: TRBJ1-2
v_call: TRBV28
d_call: .
cdr3_nt: TGTGCCAGCACCTCTACCGGGGATGGCTACACCTTC
cdr3_aa: CASTSTGDGYTF

clone_size: .
j_call: TRBJ1-5
v_call: TRBV6-6
d_call: .
cdr3_nt: TGTGCCAGCAGCGTACAGGAAAATCAGCCCCAGCATTTT
cdr3_aa: CASSVQENQPQHF

clone_size: .
j_call: TRBJ1-2
v_call: TRBV28
d_call: .
cdr3_nt: TGTGCCAGCCAACAGGTCGCCTATGGCTACACCTTC
cdr3_aa: CASQQVAYGYTF

clone_size: .
j_call: TRBJ1-5
v_call: TRBV15
d_call: .
cdr3_nt: TGTGCCACCAGCGGGGGGAATCAGCCCCAGCATTTT
cdr3_aa: CATSGGNQPQHF

clone_size: few
j_call: TRBJ1-2
v_call: TRBV5-6
d_call: .
cdr3_nt: TGTGCCAGCAGCTTGCAGGCATTCTATGGCTACACCTTC
cdr3_aa: CASSLQAFYGYTF

clone_size: .
j_call: TRBJ2-7
v_call: TRBV5-1
d_call: TRBD2
cdr3_nt: TGCGCCAGCAGCTTTGGCGGGGGGGAATCCTACGAGCAGTACTTC
cdr3_aa: CASSFGGGESYEQYF

clone_size: few
j_call: TRBJ2-3
v_call: TRBV6-5
d_call: .
cdr3_nt: TGTGCCAGCAGTTACGACAGTACGCAGTATTTT
cdr3_aa: CASSYDSTQYF

clone_size: few
j_call: TRBJ2-5
v_call: TRBV18
d_call: .
cdr3_nt: TGTGCCAGCTCACCACAGTCCTCGACAGCCTCTGGGGCCCAGTACTTC
cdr3_aa: CASSPQSSTASGAQYF

clone_size: few
j_call: TRBJ2-5
v_call: TRBV3-1/TRBV3-2
d_call: TRBD2
cdr3_nt: TGTGCCAGCAGCCAAACTAGCGGGTACCAAGAGACCCAGTACTTC
cdr3_aa: CASSQTSGYQETQYF

clone_size: once
j_call: TRBJ2-7
v_call: TRBV7-9
d_call: TRBD2
cdr3_nt: TGTGCCAGCAGCCGCGGGGGGACCTACTACGAGCAGTACTTC
cdr3_aa: CASSRGGTYYEQYF

clone_size: once
j_call: TRBJ2-1
v_call: TRBV2
d_call: TRBD1
cdr3_nt: TGTGCCAGCAGTCCACGGACAGGGACCTACAATGAGCAGTTCTTC
cdr3_aa: CASSPRTGTYNEQFF

clone_size: once
j_call: TRBJ1-2
v_call: TRBV4-1
d_call: .
cdr3_nt: TGCGCCAGCAGCCAAGCAAGCCGAGACAGTCAAGGCTACACCTTC
cdr3_aa: CASSQASRDSQGYTF

clone_size: .
j_call: TRBJ1-1
v_call: TRBV2
d_call: .
cdr3_nt: TGTGCCAGCAGTGCTCGAATCGGCACTGAAGCTTTCTTT
cdr3_aa: CASSARIGTEAFF

clone_size: .
j_call: TRBJ1-1
v_call: TRBV11-2
d_call: .
cdr3_nt: TGTGCCAGCAGCTTAGAGTCCGTGAACACTGAAGCTTTCTTT
cdr3_aa: CASSLESVNTEAFF

clone_size: .
j_call: TRBJ1-4
v_call: TRBV4-3
d_call: .
cdr3_nt: TGCGCCAGCAGCCAAGCCTTTGAGGAAAAACTGTTTTTT
cdr3_aa: CASSQAFEEKLFF

clone_size: .
j_call: TRBJ1-1
v_call: TRBV19
d_call: TRBD1
cdr3_nt: TGTGCCAGTAGTCACTGGACAGGGAGGGGGAACACTGAAGCTTTCTTT
cdr3_aa: CASSHWTGRGNTEAFF

clone_size: .
j_call: TRBJ2-3
v_call: TRBV3-1/TRBV3-2
d_call: TRBD2
cdr3_nt: TGTGCCAGCAGCCAAGGGGTAGCGGGGGGGTCCGACACAAGTACGCAGTATTTT
cdr3_aa: CASSQGVAGGSDTSTQYF

clone_size: .
j_call: TRBJ1-2
v_call: TRBV10-3
d_call: .
cdr3_nt: TGTGCCATCAGTGAGACCTTCGGACGGACTGCCGGAGGGAGCTACACCTTC
cdr3_aa: CAISETFGRTAGGSYTF

clone_size: .
j_call: TRBJ2-2
v_call: TRBV18
d_call: .
cdr3_nt: TGTGCCAGCTCACCGCGGGACAGCCCTACGAACACCGGGGAGCTGTTTTTT
cdr3_aa: CASSPRDSPTNTGELFF

clone_size: few
j_call: TRBJ2-5
v_call: TRBV2
d_call: TRBD2
cdr3_nt: TGTGCCAGCAGTGAAGAAGGGACTAGAGAGGAGACCCAGTACTTC
cdr3_aa: CASSEEGTREETQYF